Listed below are T cell receptor beta chains from one sample, sequenced in a study of metastatic and nonmetastatic thyroid tumors. TCRdb re-clonotyped the PCR reads via MiXCR. The sample gives roughly 29,000 clones, 20% to 25% of which show up once; approximately 40% is in the top ten. Material: blood. These receptors were obtained from a female donor with papillary thyroid cancer or a benign thyroid nodule (not recorded which). Some clones in this sample may be carry-over from other donors' samples. Each CDR3 is given with its conserved first and last residue. A D gene is named only where the DNA matches it firmly. Clone size appears in some rows only: once, few, many, or a class for an expanded clone.

NA	NA	13	TRBV27	TRBJ2-7	TGTGCCAGCAGTTTATCGGTAGGGAGCGAGCAGTACTTC	CASSLSVGSEQYF
NA	few	11	TRBV6-1	TRBJ1-2	TGTGCCAGCGGCGGGCGCTATGGCTACACCTTC	CASGGRYGYTF
TRBD1	few	16	TRBV6-1	TRBJ2-7	TGTGCCAGCACCAAAATACAGGGGGGAAGCTCCTACGAGCAGTACTTC	CASTKIQGGSSYEQYF
NA	many	14	TRBV5-1	TRBJ2-5	TGCGCCAGCAGCCAAGATTCGGTACAAGAGACCCAGTACTTC	CASSQDSVQETQYF
TRBD2	many	15	TRBV3-1	TRBJ2-7	TGTGCCAGCAGCCAAGCCCTAGGGACTAACTACGAGCAGTACTTC	CASSQALGTNYEQYF
NA	many	13	TRBV30	TRBJ1-4	TGTGCCTGGACTAGTCACTCGAATGAAAAACTGTTTTTT	CAWTSHSNEKLFF
NA	few	15	TRBV6-1	TRBJ2-5	TGTGCCAGCAGTCCCAGACGGGGGGCGAGAGAGACCCAGTACTTC	CASSPRRGARETQYF
NA	few	12	TRBV12-3/TRBV12-4	TRBJ1-6	TGTGCCAGCAGGTTTAGTGGATCACCCCTCCACTTT	CASRFSGSPLHF
NA	few	12	TRBV12-3/TRBV12-4	TRBJ1-2	TGTGCCAGCAGTACTGGGACTACAGGCTACACCTTC	CASSTGTTGYTF
TRBD1	many	15	TRBV5-4	TRBJ2-5	TGTGCCAGCAGCTTGGGTAGGGGGCAACGGGAGACCCAGTACTTC	CASSLGRGQRETQYF
NA	many	12	TRBV24-1	TRBJ2-7	TGTGCCACCGGGGGAGGCGGCTACGAGCAGTACTTC	CATGGGGYEQYF
NA	many	11	TRBV7-8	TRBJ2-5	TGTGCCAGCAGCTTCGGAGAGACCCAGTACTTC	CASSFGETQYF
NA	NA	14	TRBV24-1	TRBJ1-2	TGTGCCACCAGTGACCTGACAACAGGATATGGCTACACCTTC	CATSDLTTGYGYTF
TRBD1	medium-sized	17	TRBV6-2/TRBV6-3	TRBJ2-7	TGTGCCAGCAGGACCGGCCTGACAGGGGCTGGTTTTTCCGAGCAGTACTTC	CASRTGLTGAGFSEQYF
NA	few	16	TRBV6-2/TRBV6-3	TRBJ1-2	TGTGCCAGCAGTTTACTCGTCACAGCACCTAACTATGGCTACACCTTC	CASSLLVTAPNYGYTF
NA	NA	14	TRBV9	TRBJ2-3	TGTGCCAGCAGCTTAGGGACTGGTCTAGATACGCAGTATTTT	CASSLGTGLDTQYF
NA	many	16	TRBV7-9	TRBJ2-7	TGTGCCAGCAGCTCCCCGACCGGGACTGCAGACTACGAGCAGTACTTC	CASSSPTGTADYEQYF
TRBD1	many	15	TRBV7-2	TRBJ1-5	TGTGCCAGCAGCTCGGGGGACAGTCAAAATCAGCCCCAGCATTTT	CASSSGDSQNQPQHF
NA	NA	14	TRBV28	TRBJ2-3	TGTGCCAGCAGTTATGACTCATTCACAGATACGCAGTATTTT	CASSYDSFTDTQYF
TRBD2	NA	16	TRBV11-2	TRBJ2-1	TGTGCCAGCAGCTTCTCTAGCGGGAGTCCGTACAATGAGCAGTTCTTC	CASSFSSGSPYNEQFF
TRBD1	NA	15	TRBV7-9	TRBJ2-7	TGTGCCAGCAGCACTTGGGACAGCACCTCCTACGAGCAGTACTTC	CASSTWDSTSYEQYF
NA	many	16	TRBV5-1	TRBJ2-5	TGCGCCAGCAGCGGGAGGGACACGAGTAACCAAGAGACCCAGTACTTC	CASSGRDTSNQETQYF
NA	few	15	TRBV6-2/TRBV6-3	TRBJ2-1	TGTGCCAGCAGTTACGGGCAGTTAGCTTACAATGAGCAGTTCTTC	CASSYGQLAYNEQFF
NA	many	15	TRBV28	TRBJ1-5	TGTGCCAGCAGCAGAGGGGGGGCAGGGTTACAGCCCCAGCATTTT	CASSRGGAGLQPQHF
TRBD2	many	17	TRBV11-1	TRBJ2-5	TGTGCCAGCAGCCATACTCGGCTAGCGGGGCGAGAAGAGACCCAGTACTTC	CASSHTRLAGREETQYF
NA	many	16	TRBV4-1	TRBJ2-3	TGCGCCAGCACACTTACCTCAGGGGACGGGGAAGATACGCAGTATTTT	CASTLTSGDGEDTQYF
TRBD1	many	14	TRBV28	TRBJ2-7	TGTGCCAGCAAGAAAGGACAGGGGGTCTACGAGCAGTACTTC	CASKKGQGVYEQYF